The T cell receptor (beta chain) under discussion was sequenced for a study of technical replicates of blood from a handful of donors. Data came from immunoSEQ multiplex PCR; TCRdb stores just in-frame clones and leaves some out. Of about 83,000 clones detected, roughly 92% appear once; the ten largest clones hold about 0.23%. The sample consisted of T cells isolated from PBMCs. This sequence originates from a human donor in good health.

The CDR3 DNA reads TGCAGTGCTAGAAGGGAGCAGCAGTTCTTC. It is translated as CSARREQQFF. The chain is built from TRBV20-1 and TRBJ2-1, with D perhaps matching TRBD2 (5 bases). The germline V gene encodes CDR1 DFQATT and CDR2 SNEGSKA (reference sequence). The CDR3 consists of 10 residues. V lost 2 bases and J 11 bases, leaving 7 bases between the germline ends.